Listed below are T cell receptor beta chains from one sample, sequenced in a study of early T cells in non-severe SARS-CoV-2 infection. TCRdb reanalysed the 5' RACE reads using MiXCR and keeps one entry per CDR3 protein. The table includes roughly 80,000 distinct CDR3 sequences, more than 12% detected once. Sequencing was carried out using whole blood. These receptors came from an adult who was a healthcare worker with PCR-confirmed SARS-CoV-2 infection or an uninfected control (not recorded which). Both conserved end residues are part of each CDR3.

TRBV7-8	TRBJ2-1	CASSRLLGSSYNEQFF
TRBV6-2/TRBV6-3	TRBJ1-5	CASSITYQPQHF
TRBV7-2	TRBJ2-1	CASSLGRPTLYNEQFF
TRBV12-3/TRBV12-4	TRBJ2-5	CASSFPGTGETQYF
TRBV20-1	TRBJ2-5	CSALPPQGMETQYF
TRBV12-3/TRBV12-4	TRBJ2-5	CASSLAPRQETQYF
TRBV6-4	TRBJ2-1	CASSEGTSGDEQFF
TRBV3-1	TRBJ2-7	CASSLQARGGYEQYF
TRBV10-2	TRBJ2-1	CASSEGNEQFF
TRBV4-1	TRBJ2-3	CASSQEVRVPSTDTQYF
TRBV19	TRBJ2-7	CASSISSGSSYEQYF
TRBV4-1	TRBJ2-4	CASSHANLGLAGAKNIQYF
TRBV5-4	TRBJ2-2	CASRTVSGELFF
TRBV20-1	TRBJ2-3	CSAEPPPGAGGLAGFTDTQYF
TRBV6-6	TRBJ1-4	CASKAATNEKLFF
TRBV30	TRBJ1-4	CAWSVFPPNEKLFF
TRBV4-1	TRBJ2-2	CASSHPGPGELFF
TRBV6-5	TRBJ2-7	CASSYGSGGYEQYF
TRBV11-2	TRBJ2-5	CASSQTTGQGEKTQYF
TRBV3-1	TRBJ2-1	CASRPDRGVEQFF
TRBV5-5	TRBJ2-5	CASSAGGLAGLGTQETQYF
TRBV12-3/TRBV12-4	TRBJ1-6	CASSHRDRGLSPLHF
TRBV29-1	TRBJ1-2	CSVSDRGYGYTF
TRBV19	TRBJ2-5	CASSTSLAGVETQYF
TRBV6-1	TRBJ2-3	CASSEASSTDTQYF
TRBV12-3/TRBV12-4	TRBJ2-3	CASSYSPEAQYF
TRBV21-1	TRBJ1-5	CASSTREGVVQPQHF
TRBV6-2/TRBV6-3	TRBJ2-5	CASSYEVRRPETQYF
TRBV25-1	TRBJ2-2	CASSPTLGTGELFF
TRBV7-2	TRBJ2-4	CASSFSGVLAKNIQYF
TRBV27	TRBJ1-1	CATSKKRGDRGTEAFF
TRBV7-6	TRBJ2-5	CASLRGQKETQYF
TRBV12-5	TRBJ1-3	CASGQTGTGNTIYF
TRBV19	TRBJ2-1	CASSWVNGNEQFF
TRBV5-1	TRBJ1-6	CASSLGELNSPLHF
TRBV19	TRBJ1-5	CAGEPFQPQHF
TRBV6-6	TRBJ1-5	CASSYEADQQPQHF
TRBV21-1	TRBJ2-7	CASSKHQGGKSSYEQYF
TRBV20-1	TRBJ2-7	CSARGGGLPSYEQYF
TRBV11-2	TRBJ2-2	CASSPRQGARTGELFF
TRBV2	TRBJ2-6	CASSGGNRPSEANVLTF
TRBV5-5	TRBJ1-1	CASSLVGDTEAFF
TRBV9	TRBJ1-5	CASSIGTGAGPQHF
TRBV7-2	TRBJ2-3	CASSLDRGGRDTQYF
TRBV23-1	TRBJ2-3	CADWGEDYTDTQYF
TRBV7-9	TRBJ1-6	CASSLTGRNSPLHF
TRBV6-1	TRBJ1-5	CASSAGPSPNQPQHF
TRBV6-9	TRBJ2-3	CASSYRGIAGTPLRTQYF
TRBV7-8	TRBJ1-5	CASSLAGTQGNQPQHF
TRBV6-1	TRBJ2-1	CASSRLWTSGRISSYNEQFF
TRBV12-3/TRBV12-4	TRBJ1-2	CASSFWDAEDYGYTF
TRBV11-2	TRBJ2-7	CASSLPGAVAYEQYF
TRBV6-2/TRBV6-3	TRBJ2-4	CASRLAGGHIQYF
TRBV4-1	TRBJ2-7	CASSQDGPGNNEQYF